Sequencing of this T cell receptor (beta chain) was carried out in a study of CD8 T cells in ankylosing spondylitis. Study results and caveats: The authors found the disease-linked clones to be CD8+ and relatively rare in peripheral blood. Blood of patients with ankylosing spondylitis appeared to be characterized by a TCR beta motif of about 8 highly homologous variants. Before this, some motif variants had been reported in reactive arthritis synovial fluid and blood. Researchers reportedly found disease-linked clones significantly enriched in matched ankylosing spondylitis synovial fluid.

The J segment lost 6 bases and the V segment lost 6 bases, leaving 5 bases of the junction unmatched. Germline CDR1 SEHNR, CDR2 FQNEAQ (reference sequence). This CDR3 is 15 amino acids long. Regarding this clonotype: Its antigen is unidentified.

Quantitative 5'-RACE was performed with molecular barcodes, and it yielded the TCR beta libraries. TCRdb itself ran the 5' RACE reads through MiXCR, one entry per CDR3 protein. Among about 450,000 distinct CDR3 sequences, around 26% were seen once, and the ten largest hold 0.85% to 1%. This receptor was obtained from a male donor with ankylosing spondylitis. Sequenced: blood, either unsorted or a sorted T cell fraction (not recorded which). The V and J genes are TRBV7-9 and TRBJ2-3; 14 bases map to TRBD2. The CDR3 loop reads CASSGTSGSADTQYF. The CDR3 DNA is TGTGCCAGCAGTGGGACTAGCGGGAGTGCGGATACGCAGTATTTT.